The sequence of this T cell receptor (beta chain) was determined in a study of tumor-infiltrating lymphocytes in primary liver carcinoma. Study in general: Patients were both men and women, whose ages ran from 30 to 69 years. Read depth, roughly 3.5 to 7.13 million productive TCRbeta reads, did not differ significantly between tissues.

TCR beta cDNA was made from approximately 500 ng total RNA with a constant-region primer. Libraries for TCR beta were built through three nested multiplex PCR rounds, which together made up a slightly modified ARM-PCR procedure. TCRdb reprocessed the multiplex PCR reads with MiXCR, giving one entry per CDR3 protein. The data hold approximately 210,000 distinct CDR3 sequences, with 65% observed a single time. As concerns this clonotype: Antigen specificity is unknown.

Blood RNA originated from unsorted whole blood, with germline DNA additionally extracted. Study-wide points: Researchers found tumor-adjacent and tumor-blood pairs overlapped less than tumor region pairs.

The TCR was taken from a woman aged 60-70 years with primary liver carcinoma and hepatitis B virus infection. What was sequenced was peripheral blood.

The DNA of the CDR3 is TGTGCCAGCAGCCATACTAGTGGGACTGAAGCTTTCTTT. Encoded protein: CASSHTSGTEAFF. The V gene is TRBV11-3, the J gene TRBJ1-1; no clear D gene. From germline, CDR1 is SGHNT and CDR2 YENEEA. The CDR3 runs to 13 residues. Trimming left V 5 bases short and J 5 bases short, with 12 bases between.